The 19 T cell receptor beta chains below were found in one sample sequenced in a study of T cell changes during pregnancy in multiple sclerosis. Profiled with immunoSEQ multiplex PCR; TCRdb holds only in-frame clones, not every one. In the table there are about 75,000 clones, 94% of which are singletons. The specimen comprised CD4+ T cells from peripheral blood mononuclear cells, sampled after pregnancy. These receptors all come from a female donor with multiple sclerosis, enrolled in a pregnancy study.

This chain uses TRBV4-1 with TRBJ2-3, with TRBD1 matching 8 bases. CDR1 and CDR2 from the germline V gene are MGHRA and YSYEKL. The CDR3 consists of 15 residues. V shed 4 bases and J 4 bases; nucleotides not matched to a gene: 7. CDR3 region: CASSPTGATADTQYF. CDR3 nucleotide sequence: TGCGCCAGCAGCCCGACAGGGGCCACGGCAGATACGCAGTATTTT.

The rearrangement links TRBV15 to TRBJ1-4; 7 bases map to TRBD1. The length of the CDR3 is 15 residues. From germline, CDR1 is LNHNV and CDR2 YYDKDF (reference sequence). The V and J ends lost 4 bases and 2 bases, in that order; junction bases with no gene match: 4. This chain's CDR3 is CATSTTGATNEKLFF. The CDR3 region has the DNA TGTGCCACCAGCACTACAGGGGCCACTAATGAAAAACTGTTTTTT.

The chain recombines TRBV21-1 with TRBJ2-3; TRBD2 reflects the table's D call only, with no check against the DNA. TRBV21-1 is an annotated pseudogene. The CDR3 is 16 residues long. DNA for the CDR3: TGTGCCAGCAGCAAAGTGGTGATCGGGAGAACAGATACGCAGTATTTT. Protein product: CASSKVVIGRTDTQYF.

This chain uses TRBV28 with TRBJ2-7, with TRBD2 matching 9 bases. Germline V gives CDR1 MDHEN, CDR2 SYDVKM. This CDR3 is 16 amino acids long. Losses at the gene ends were 2 bases for V and 6 bases for J; bases not matched to a gene: 11. Here the CDR3 reads CASSLTSGRTLREQYF. The CDR3 region has the DNA TGTGCCAGCAGTTTAACCAGCGGGAGGACCCTCCGCGAGCAGTACTTC.

The sample holds one count of this clone. This chain uses TRBV29-1 with TRBJ2-3; 11 bases align to TRBD2. Germline lookup yields CDR1 SQVTM and CDR2 ANQGSEA. This CDR3 region has 17 residues. V was pared by 6 bases and J by 2 bases, with 13 bases of the junction left unmatched. CDR3 region: CSVLAGGILTLTDTQYF. In DNA form, the CDR3 reads TGCAGCGTATTAGCGGGAGGGATACTCACCCTCACAGATACGCAGTATTTT.

The chain uses TRBV2 and TRBJ2-1; tentative D call: TRBD1 (6 bases). Per the germline V gene, CDR1 is SNHLY and CDR2 is FYNNEI. The CDR3 is made up of 16 amino acids. V was cut by 3 bases and J by 2 bases, with 14 bases left in between. As DNA, the CDR3 is TGTGCCAGCAGTGAGGGGCAGGGGATCGCCTACAATGAGCAGTTCTTC. Protein sequence: CASSEGQGIAYNEQFF.

This chain links TRBV10-3 with TRBJ2-6; no clear D gene. Deletions cut 10 bases from V and 4 bases from J, with 8 bases between. This CDR3 has 12 residues. The germline gives CDR1 ENHRY, CDR2 SYGVKD. The CDR3 region has the DNA TGTGCCACATCCCAGGGGGCCAACGTCCTGACTTTC. Its protein is CATSQGANVLTF.

The chain carries TRBV28 and TRBJ2-2; D perhaps matches TRBD1 (6 bases). V lost 1 base to trimming and J lost 7 bases, with 19 bases between them. Germline-derived CDR1 and CDR2 are MDHEN and SYDVKM. The CDR3 totals 17 residues. The CDR3 DNA reads TGTGCCAGCAGTTTATCAGGGTGGAAAGGGGGTTTCGGGGAGCTGTTTTTT. It yields the protein CASSLSGWKGGFGELFF.

DNA of the CDR3: TGCGCCAGCAGGGGGGGGTCGGGACGGAGCACTGAAGCTTTCTTT. Amino acid sequence: CASRGGSGRSTEAFF. The chain is built from TRBV5-1 and TRBJ1-1; D is perhaps TRBD1 (5 bases). The CDR3 is made up of 15 amino acids. The germline V and J ends were trimmed by 5 bases and 4 bases, with 18 bases remaining between them. Germline CDR1 reads SGHRS; CDR2 reads YFSETQ.

The chain joins TRBV18 to TRBJ2-1; 7 nucleotides match TRBD1. Trimming at V came to 4 bases and at J to 7 bases, leaving 4 bases not matched to a gene. Per the germline V gene, CDR1 is KGHSH and CDR2 is LQKENI. The CDR3 is 13 residues long. The CDR3 nucleotides are TGTGCCAGCTCACGTGACAGGGATAATGAGCAGTTCTTC. The encoded protein is CASSRDRDNEQFF.

This chain connects TRBV19 to TRBJ2-5; D unresolved. This CDR3 has 14 amino acids. V shed 3 bases and J shed 3 bases, with 11 bases lying between them. CDR1 is LNHDA, CDR2 SQIVND, per germline (reference sequence). The CDR3 DNA reads TGTGCCAGTAGTATTGCCATGCGAAAAGAGACCCAGTACTTC. This codes for CASSIAMRKETQYF.

The chain employs TRBV7-8 and TRBJ1-1; no firm D call. V was shortened by 1 base and J by 6 bases, with 15 bases between the two germline ends. The CDR3 consists of 15 residues. Germline assignment: CDR1 SGHVS and CDR2 FQNEAQ. CDR3 residues: CASSLEEGWWAEAFF. The CDR3 nucleotides are TGTGCCAGCAGCTTAGAGGAGGGCTGGTGGGCTGAAGCTTTCTTT.

This clone was detected only once. The chain carries TRBV28 and TRBJ2-5, with TRBD2 identical over 7 bases. The junction had 9 bases not matched to a gene; V was cut back by 7 bases and J by 4 bases. The CDR3 is 14 amino acids. Looked up from germline, CDR1 is MDHEN and CDR2 is SYDVKM. The CDR3 loop is CASTNGRARETQYF. The CDR3 DNA is TGTGCCAGCACGAATGGGAGGGCCAGAGAGACCCAGTACTTC.

The rearrangement joins TRBV5-1 to TRBJ2-5; 7 bases match TRBD2. CDR1 and CDR2 (germline): SGHRS, YFSETQ. With V trimmed by 4 bases and J by 5 bases, 11 bases remained unmatched. The CDR3 is made up of 15 amino acids. CDR3 residues: CASSPMGGLSETQYF. In DNA form, the CDR3 reads TGCGCCAGCAGCCCAATGGGGGGGTTAAGCGAGACCCAGTACTTC.

V gene TRBV7-2 combines with J gene TRBJ2-7; D remains unclear. V lost 2 bases to trimming and J lost 0 bases, with 11 bases between them. CDR3 length equals 15 residues. Germline V gives CDR1 SGHTA, CDR2 FQGNSA. CDR3 amino acids: CASSLRPGLSYEQYF. DNA for the CDR3: TGTGCCAGCAGCTTACGGCCGGGTCTCTCCTACGAGCAGTACTTC.

V and J are TRBV7-2 and TRBJ2-7; D not certain. Between the trimmed V and J ends, which lost 1 base and 7 bases, there was a span of 20 bases. This CDR3 has 16 residues. The germline V gene encodes CDR1 SGHTA and CDR2 FQGNSA. CDR3 in DNA: TGTGCCAGCAGCTTAGGCCCAGCCCTGGGCCCGACGGAGCAGTACTTC. Protein sequence: CASSLGPALGPTEQYF.

The genes are TRBV29-1 and TRBJ1-2; 8 nucleotides align to TRBD1. This CDR3 comprises 14 residues. J lost 5 bases, V lost 4 bases, and 9 bases had no gene match. CDR1 and CDR2 from the germline V gene are SQVTM and ANQGSEA. The CDR3 here is CSVGSGGALYGYTF. The CDR3 region has the DNA TGCAGCGTTGGGTCAGGGGGCGCCCTTTATGGCTACACCTTC.

The genes are TRBV25-1 and TRBJ2-3, with a tentative D call TRBD2 (6 bases). Trimming removed 10 bases at V and 3 bases at J, with 20 bases between. Germline V gene sequence: CDR1 MGHDK, CDR2 SYGVNS. The CDR3 covers 15 residues. CDR3 nucleotide sequence: TGTGCCACCTCTTCCAGTCCGGGAGTGACAGATACGCAGTATTTT. This gives the protein CATSSSPGVTDTQYF.

The rearrangement joins TRBV14 to TRBJ2-7, with 13 bases matching TRBD2. The CDR3 extends over 15 amino acids. Germline values: CDR1 SGHDN, CDR2 FVKESK. J was trimmed by 6 bases and V by 4 bases; bases with no gene match: 6. CDR3 in amino acids: CASSLTSGRGIEQYF. The DNA of the CDR3 is TGTGCCAGCAGCCTAACTAGCGGGAGGGGTATCGAGCAGTACTTC.